The sequence of this TCR beta chain was determined in a study of cytomegalovirus exposure and HLA in healthy donors. Points from the study as a whole: Researchers reported from a later analysis that most CMV-associated TCR beta chains appeared HLA-restricted. The CMV antigen specificity of a few CMV-associated chains was confirmed through in vitro analysis.

Donors showed nominal health when sampled, although they likely had unrecorded immune exposures. About this clone: The antigen is undetermined.

Germline V gene data show CDR1 as MDHEN and CDR2 as SYDVKM. Unmatched junction bases numbered 12, after V lost 6 bases and J lost 5 bases. This CDR3 has 15 residues. 60 Vbeta and 13 Jbeta primers were used in PCR. TCRdb keeps only in-frame clones here, not all; method: immunoSEQ multiplex PCR. The sample holds 180,000 or so clones, approximately 78% seen once. The chain employs TRBV28 and TRBJ1-1; TRBD1 agrees at 7 bases. The source of this sequence is a young woman in good health and CMV-seronegative. What was sequenced was PBMCs. The CDR3: CASRLTLTGWTEAFF. The DNA of the CDR3 is TGTGCCAGCAGACTTACCTTGACAGGGTGGACTGAAGCTTTCTTT.